The next 27 T cell receptor beta chains were all read from a single sample in a study of blood T cells in healthy people across ages. The authors ran a second PCR of about 6 to 12 cycles using a sample-barcoded 5' primer and a J-beta primer mix. Each CDR3 protein gets one entry after TCRdb re-called the 5' RACE reads with MiXCR. The sample records about 1.4 million distinct CDR3 sequences, around 55% being singletons. Sequencing was carried out using blood. The receptors come from a young man in good health.

This sequence joins TRBV7-8 and TRBJ2-1; either TRBD1 or TRBD2 may supply D (5 bases each). Germline CDR1 is SGHVS and CDR2 is FQNEAQ. CDR3 size: 14 residues. The germline V and J ends were trimmed by 0 bases and 7 bases, with 10 bases remaining between them. The CDR3 nucleotides read TGTGCCAGCAGCTTAGCAGGGTGGGGGAATGAGCAGTTCTTC. Translating it yields CASSLAGWGNEQFF.

The CDR3 sequence is CAISESGGSHQHYEQYF. Written as DNA, the CDR3 is TGTGCCATCAGTGAGTCAGGGGGCAGCCATCAACACTACGAGCAGTACTTC. V usage is TRBV10-3 and J usage is TRBJ2-5; 7 positions match TRBD1. The J call may not be correct, given that the DNA end is closer to TRBJ2-7. Germline values: CDR1 ENHRY, CDR2 SYGVKD. The CDR3 contains 17 residues.

Comment on this clonotype: Compared with germline, one end of the junction differs, possibly owing to a read error. J is TRBJ2-4 and V is TRBV9; D tentatively reads TRBD1 or TRBD2 (5 bases each). The DNA end lines up better with TRBJ2-5; the J call may be wrong. Germline CDR1 SGDLS, CDR2 YYNGEE. This CDR3 is built from 14 residues. The CDR3 bases are TGTGCCAGCAGCGTGGGGGTACAACAAGGGACCCAGTACTTC. Residues: CASSVGVQQGTQYF.

This clonotype was seen a handful of times. V usage is TRBV29-1 and J usage is TRBJ2-1; 10 nucleotides match TRBD2. From germline, CDR1 is SQVTM and CDR2 ANQGSEA. The V and J ends lost 7 bases and 1 base, in that order; junction bases with no gene match: 10. The CDR3 is 16 residues long. DNA for the CDR3: TGCAGCGCCCGGACTAGCGGTACCCGTTCCTACAATGAGCAGTTCTTC. Its translation is CSARTSGTRSYNEQFF.

This chain uses TRBV29-1 with TRBJ1-2; the D gene is possibly TRBD1 (6 bases). CDR1 SQVTM and CDR2 ANQGSEA come from the germline V gene. This CDR3 contains 14 residues. Trimming cost V 4 bases and J 6 bases, with 18 bases left between them. The CDR3 DNA follows: TGCAGCGTTGCCCCACTCCTTTCAGGGGATGGCTACACCTTC. This gives the protein CSVAPLLSGDGYTF.

The chain is built from TRBV7-2 and TRBJ2-3; 9 bases map to TRBD2. The CDR3 loop spans 16 amino acids. From germline, CDR1 is SGHTA and CDR2 FQGNSA. J lost 1 base, V lost 5 bases, and 7 bases had no gene match. The CDR3 loop is CASSPSSGTRTDTQYF. The CDR3 nucleotides are TGTGCCAGCAGCCCATCTAGCGGGACCCGCACAGATACGCAGTATTTT.

This clonotype was seen a handful of times. The rearrangement uses TRBV20-1 and TRBJ2-3; 8 bases fit TRBD2. CDR3 size: 16 residues. Germline CDR1 DFQATT, CDR2 SNEGSKA (reference sequence). Unmatched junction bases numbered 14, after V lost 1 base and J lost 8 bases. CDR3 amino acids: CSARAPSGSARGTQYF. The CDR3 nucleotides read TGCAGTGCTAGAGCGCCGAGCGGGAGTGCCAGGGGTACGCAGTATTTT.

The chain employs TRBV9 and TRBJ2-5; D gene uncertain. Germline CDR1 reads SGDLS; CDR2 reads YYNGEE. The CDR3 is made up of 14 amino acids. The ends were cut back, 0 bases at V and 1 base at J, with 7 bases in the middle. The DNA for the CDR3 is TGTGCCAGCAGCGTAGGTTGGCTCCAAGAGACCCAGTACTTC. It encodes CASSVGWLQETQYF.

The chain employs TRBV4-1 and TRBJ2-3; D call uncertain. In germline, CDR1 is MGHRA, CDR2 YSYEKL. Trimming left V 2 bases short and J 2 bases short, with 17 bases between. The CDR3 covers 17 residues. The CDR3 DNA reads TGCGCCAGCAGCCAACCTACTATCGGTTACAACACAGATACGCAGTATTTT. Its translation: CASSQPTIGYNTDTQYF.

This clonotype showed up just a few times. The CDR3 sequence is CASSLYRVPTNEKLFF. For the CDR3, the DNA is TGTGCCAGCAGCTTATACAGGGTCCCAACTAATGAAAAACTGTTTTTT. This chain uses TRBV7-8 with TRBJ1-4; D perhaps matches TRBD1 (6 bases). V was pared by 2 bases and J by 0 bases, with 10 bases between. CDR1 and CDR2 from the germline V gene are SGHVS and FQNEAQ. CDR3 length: 16 residues.

This clonotype was counted a few times. J is TRBJ2-5 and V is TRBV7-2; TRBD2 agrees at 10 bases. Trimming removed 3 bases from V and 8 bases from J; junction bases left unmatched: 9. The CDR3 contains 15 residues. CDR1 is SGHTA and CDR2 is FQGNSA in the germline V gene. CDR3 residues: CASSLRGLADGTQYF. The CDR3 nucleotides read TGTGCCAGCAGCTTGAGAGGACTAGCGGATGGTACCCAGTACTTC.

The gene calls are TRBV14 and TRBJ2-4; no clear D. The CDR3 runs 16 residues. Looked up from germline, CDR1 is SGHDN and CDR2 is FVKESK. V gave up 1 base and J gave up 1 base, with 11 bases separating them. The CDR3 spells CASSQGVVGAKNIQYF. The CDR3 coding sequence is TGTGCCAGCAGCCAAGGGGTGGTTGGGGCCAAAAACATTCAGTACTTC.

The chain is built from TRBV4-1 and TRBJ2-1, with TRBD1 as a possible D gene (5 bases). Per the germline V gene, CDR1 is MGHRA and CDR2 is YSYEKL. This CDR3 has 14 residues. The V and J ends lost 2 bases and 9 bases respectively, with 14 bases between them. The CDR3 DNA follows: TGCGCCAGCAGCCAAAGAAGCAGGGCTCGTGAGCAGTTCTTC. Its protein product is CASSQRSRAREQFF.

This clonotype was counted between two and nine times. The chain recombines TRBV5-1 with TRBJ2-1; D is uncertain. The V gene's germline CDR1 is SGHRS and CDR2 YFSETQ. This CDR3 is built from 15 residues. V gave up 4 bases and J gave up 0 bases, with 11 bases separating them. The CDR3 here is CASSHTSDSYNEQFF. The CDR3 DNA follows: TGCGCCAGCAGCCACACTTCAGACTCCTACAATGAGCAGTTCTTC. The full variable domain, its missing parts supplied by reference TRBV5-1 and TRBJ2-1, is KAGVTQTPRYLIKTRGQQVTLSCSPISGHRSVSWYQQTPGQGLQFLFEYFSETQRNKGNFPGRFSGRQFSNSRSEMNVSTLELGDSALYLCASSHTSDSYNEQFFGPGTRLTVL.

This clonotype was observed a single time. A read error may produce the germline difference seen at one junction end. The genes are TRBV10-3 and TRBJ2-3, with 10 positions matching TRBD2. This CDR3 spans 14 amino acids. In germline, CDR1 is ENHRY, CDR2 SYGVKD. CDR3 sequence reads: CAISGTSGGDTQYF. The CDR3 bases are TGTGCCATCAGTGGGACTAGCGGTGGGGATACGCAGTATTTC.

This sequence joins TRBV24-1 and TRBJ2-5; no reliable D call. V gave up 2 bases and J gave up 0 bases, with 6 bases separating them. Germline values: CDR1 KGHDR, CDR2 SFDVKD. The CDR3 is made up of 14 amino acids. Here the CDR3 reads CATSDSQYQETQYF. Written as DNA, the CDR3 is TGTGCCACCAGTGATTCCCAGTACCAAGAGACCCAGTACTTC.

The chain couples TRBV20-1 to TRBJ1-2, with no clear D. The CDR3 is 16 residues long. The germline V gene has CDR1 DFQATT and CDR2 SNEGSKA (reference sequence). Trimming took 4 bases from V and 4 from J, leaving 22 bases between them. The CDR3 protein is CSATPYQASPVYGYTF. CDR3 sequence (DNA): TGCAGTGCTACACCCTACCAGGCCAGCCCTGTCTATGGCTACACCTTC.

For this clonotype: The junction does not match germline at one end; this may be a read error. This sequence joins TRBV20-1 and TRBJ2-1, with TRBD2 identical over 10 bases. There are 15 residues in the CDR3. The germline V gene encodes CDR1 DFQATT and CDR2 SNEGSKA (reference sequence). The CDR3 sequence is CGARDSGRSRNEQFF. The CDR3 nucleotides are TGCGGTGCTAGAGATAGCGGGAGGTCAAGAAATGAGCAGTTCTTC.

This chain links TRBV2 with TRBJ2-1, with 9 bases that match TRBD2. The CDR3 sequence is 13 residues long. Unmatched junction bases numbered 6, after V lost 8 bases and J lost 7 bases. Germline loops: CDR1 SNHLY, CDR2 FYNNEI. CDR3 residues: CASLLAGLNEQFF. CDR3 DNA sequence: TGTGCCAGCCTCCTAGCGGGATTGAATGAGCAGTTCTTC.

This clonotype was recorded only once. The V gene is TRBV9, the J gene TRBJ2-7; D is uncertain. V gave up 0 bases and J gave up 3 bases, with 13 bases separating them. CDR1 is SGDLS and CDR2 is YYNGEE in the germline V gene. The CDR3 has 15 amino acids. The CDR3 spells CASSVDMGKSYEQYF. The CDR3 DNA follows: TGTGCCAGCAGCGTAGATATGGGAAAGAGCTACGAGCAGTACTTC.

There are a few counts of this clonotype. The rearrangement links TRBV4-1 to TRBJ2-3; possibly TRBD1 for D (7 bases). The V end was cut by 0 bases, the J end by 0 bases, with 13 bases between. Germline-derived CDR1 and CDR2 are MGHRA and YSYEKL. This CDR3 comprises 17 residues. CDR3: CASSQDGGGWSTDTQYF. Written as DNA, the CDR3 is TGCGCCAGCAGCCAAGACGGAGGGGGCTGGAGCACAGATACGCAGTATTTT.

The chain links TRBV27 to TRBJ2-4; 9 nucleotides align to TRBD1. The J call is doubtful: the DNA matches TRBJ2-7 better. CDR3 size: 17 residues. CDR1 is MNHEY, CDR2 SMNVEV, per germline (reference sequence). The CDR3 sequence: CASNLVMPGTGLYEQYF. CDR3 DNA sequence: TGTGCCAGCAACCTGGTTATGCCGGGGACAGGGTTATACGAGCAGTACTTC.

The gene calls are TRBV4-2 and TRBJ1-6; a weak D match, TRBD1 (6 bases). This CDR3 region has 15 residues. Between the trimmed V and J ends, which lost 5 bases and 7 bases, there was a span of 15 bases. Germline CDR1 reads LGHNA; CDR2 reads YNFKEQ. CDR3 residues: CASSGTGSGNSPLHF. The CDR3 DNA reads as TGTGCCAGCAGCGGCACAGGGAGTGGGAATTCACCCCTCCACTTT.

The chain combines TRBV21-1 with TRBJ1-2. TRBV21-1 is tagged as a pseudogene. This CDR3 region has 14 residues. CDR3 protein: CASTSRIVDYGYTF. In DNA form, the CDR3 reads TGTGCCAGCACCTCCAGGATAGTAGACTATGGCTACACCTTC.

This rearrangement joins TRBV20-1 to TRBJ2-3; D call uncertain. CDR3 size: 9 residues. CDR1 is DFQATT, CDR2 SNEGSKA, per germline (reference sequence). The CDR3 region has the DNA TGCAGGCTACCAGATACGCAGTATTTT. It yields the protein CRLPDTQYF.

CDR3 in DNA: TGCGCCAGCAGCTTGGCCTTGACAGGGAGTGGAGAGACCCAGTACTTC. It specifies CASSLALTGSGETQYF. V usage is TRBV5-1 and J usage is TRBJ2-5; 7 positions match TRBD1. Trimming removed 0 bases from V and 4 bases from J; junction bases left unmatched: 9. Germline V gene data show CDR1 as SGHRS and CDR2 as YFSETQ. The CDR3 has 16 amino acids.

V usage is TRBV18 and J usage is TRBJ2-5; 12 nucleotides line up with TRBD2. The assigned J gene may be wrong: the sequence end matches TRBJ2-7 better. Germline V CDR1 and CDR2: KGHSH, LQKENI. There are 15 residues in the CDR3. CDR3: CASSDPTSGRDEQYF. Written as DNA, the CDR3 is TGTGCCAGCTCCGATCCGACTAGCGGGAGAGACGAGCAGTACTTC.